This TCR beta chain was identified in a study of blood T cell repertoires in COVID-19. As handled by the study authors: Estimated nucleated cell counts came from reference gene primer amplification. The assay was immunoSEQ multiplex PCR, and TCRdb's table has in-frame clones only and misses some. The V and J calls and clone size are taken from that table; D and trimming were inferred from the DNA. The sample lists approximately 53,000 clones, roughly 80% occurring once. V gave up 1 base and J gave up 3 bases, with 7 bases separating them. The CDR3 spans 13 residues. Germline CDR1 is MNHNS and CDR2 is SASEGT.

The chain employs TRBV6-1 and TRBJ2-7; D unresolved. The TCR sequence derives from a woman in her fifties or sixties with acute or convalescent COVID-19. Sequencing used peripheral blood. CDR3 nucleotide sequence: TGTGCCAGCAGTGAAGATCCCCTCTACGAGCAGTACTTC. Its protein product is CASSEDPLYEQYF.